The 32 T cell receptor beta chains reported below all come from one sample, sequenced in a study of metastatic and nonmetastatic thyroid tumors (dated by TCRdb to 2018 to 2020). None of the patients had been given any treatment before thyroid surgery. Library construction relied on PCR. TCRdb shows the sequencer as Illumina HiSeq 4000. The public reads were run again by TCRdb, first through fastp at Q25 and then through MiXCR, and only productive beta chains were kept. This sample is represented by nearly 5,000 clones; 25% to 30% of them were singletons. Approximately 15% of the sample goes to the ten largest clones. Sequences were obtained from adjacent normal tissue. Receptors were obtained from a female donor with papillary thyroid cancer or a benign thyroid nodule (not recorded which). Some clones in this sample may be carry-over from other donors' samples.

Here the CDR3 DNA reads TGTGCCAGCAGCCCAGGCCCTAGCGAGACTCCCAAGCAGTTCTTC. This gives the protein CASSPGPSETPKQFF. The chain is built from TRBV11-1 and TRBJ2-1; possible D gene TRBD2, 6 bases. This CDR3 comprises 15 residues. The germline V gene encodes CDR1 SGHAT and CDR2 FQDESV (reference sequence). Trimming stripped 5 bases from V and 11 bases from J, with 22 bases between. The variable domain in full, completed from reference TRBV11-1 and TRBJ2-1, reads EAEVAQSPRYKITEKSQAVAFWCDPISGHATLYWYRQILGQGPELLVQFQDESVVDDSQLPKDRFSAERLKGVDSTLKIQPAELGDSAMYLCASSPGPSETPKQFFGPGTRLTVL.

This sequence joins TRBV6-5 and TRBJ2-2; TRBD1 matches at 8 bases. The length of the CDR3 is 14 residues. The germline V gene has CDR1 MNHEY and CDR2 SVGAGI. The V segment lost 0 bases and the J segment 6 bases; nucleotides outside the gene matches: 0. The CDR3 coding sequence is TGTGCCAGCAGTTACTCGACAGGGGCCGGGGAGCTGTTTTTT. Its protein is CASSYSTGAGELFF.

In this sample, this clone turned up many times. The gene calls are TRBV4-3 and TRBJ2-1; the D gene is possibly TRBD2 (5 bases). V lost 4 bases to trimming and J lost 6 bases, with 16 bases between them. There are 15 residues in the CDR3. The V gene's germline CDR1 is LGHNA and CDR2 YSLEER. The CDR3 DNA sequence: TGCGCCAGCAGCCCCCGCTTGGGAGTAGGCAATGAGCAGTTCTTC. It codes for CASSPRLGVGNEQFF.

The chain joins TRBV7-9 to TRBJ1-2, with D possibly TRBD1 on 5 matching bases. Germline values: CDR1 SEHNR, CDR2 FQNEAQ (reference sequence). V was pared by 4 bases and J by 6 bases, with 12 bases between. The length of the CDR3 is 13 residues. This CDR3 is CASSSQDGNGYTF. The CDR3 DNA reads TGTGCCAGCAGCTCACAGGATGGCAATGGCTACACCTTC.

The chain uses TRBV12-3 or TRBV12-4 and TRBJ1-1; D call uncertain. Trimming pared 5 bases from V and 9 bases from J, leaving 13 bases between. The CDR3 has 12 amino acids. DNA for the CDR3: TGTGCCAGCAGTCACGGGGATCGAAAAGCTTTCTTT. This encodes CASSHGDRKAFF.

A remark on this clone: An end of the junction differs from the germline gene, which may be a read error. The chain employs TRBV13 and TRBJ2-2, with D tentatively TRBD2 (5 bases). The CDR3 length is 19 residues. Germline-derived CDR1 and CDR2 are PRHDT and FYEKMQ (reference sequence). The CDR3 coding sequence is TGTGCCAGCAGCTTCGTCGGCGAGAGGGCCGTATACGACACCTGGGAGCTGTTTTTT. Translating gives CASSFVGERAVYDTWELFF.

This clone has more than one count but fewer than ten. The chain carries TRBV12-3 or TRBV12-4 and TRBJ1-1, with a tentative D call TRBD1 (5 bases). This CDR3 is built from 15 residues. V lost 4 bases and J 5 bases, leaving 17 bases between the germline ends. The CDR3 coding sequence is TGTGCCAGCAGTTCTAAACAGGCGGCCTTTACTGAAGCTTTCTTT. Translating gives CASSSKQAAFTEAFF.

The CDR3 region has the DNA TGTGCCAGCATCGTGGTGGGTCGGGATACGCAGTATTTT. It is translated as CASIVVGRDTQYF. The J gene is TRBJ2-3, the V gene TRBV9, with unresolved D. Germline CDR1 and CDR2: SGDLS and YYNGEE. The length of the CDR3 is 13 residues. The V end was cut by 6 bases, the J end by 6 bases, with 14 bases between.

CDR3 coding DNA: TGTGCCAGGACTGCTGGGACAGGGAGGACAGATACGCAGTATTTT. As protein: CARTAGTGRTDTQYF. V usage is TRBV28 and J usage is TRBJ2-3; TRBD1 agrees at 9 bases. The CDR3 has 15 residues. CDR1 MDHEN and CDR2 SYDVKM come from the germline V gene. V shed 9 bases and J 3 bases; nucleotides not matched to a gene: 10.

This clone was counted between two and nine times. Mismatch with germline at one junction end may stem from a read error. The chain recombines TRBV5-1 with TRBJ2-3; the D is unclear. Germline CDR1 SGHRS, CDR2 YFSETQ. The CDR3 has 15 residues. The CDR3 nucleotides are TGCGCCAGCAGCTTGCTAAGTACTCGAACAGATACTCAGTATTTT. This gives the protein CASSLLSTRTDTQYF.

The CDR3: CASSRGSSGNTIYF. The CDR3 nucleotides read TGTGCCAGCTCACGAGGGAGTTCTGGAAACACCATATATTTT. V is TRBV18 and J is TRBJ1-3, with D hard to call. V was shortened by 4 bases and J by 1 base, with 8 bases between the two germline ends. Germline V gives CDR1 KGHSH, CDR2 LQKENI. This CDR3 is built from 14 residues.

This clone is medium-sized. The genes are TRBV15 and TRBJ2-5; 13 bases match TRBD2. This CDR3 contains 15 residues. The trim removed 3 bases at V and 5 bases at J, leaving 3 bases unmatched. The germline V gene has CDR1 LNHNV and CDR2 YYDKDF (reference sequence). The DNA for the CDR3 is TGTGCCACCAGCAGGGGACTAGCGGGAAGGGAGACCCAGTACTTC. Its protein product is CATSRGLAGRETQYF.

By sample share, this clone is medium-sized. This chain links TRBV2 with TRBJ1-2; the match to TRBD1 covers 10 bases. CDR3 length: 14 amino acids. Germline trimming cut 9 bases from V and 3 bases from J; bases unmatched to any gene: 7. Germline V gene sequence: CDR1 SNHLY, CDR2 FYNNEI. The CDR3 DNA reads TGTGCCAGTTACCGGGACAGGGGTTACTATGGCTACACCTTC. Translated, it gives CASYRDRGYYGYTF.

This clone showed up just a few times. The chain has TRBV12-3 or TRBV12-4 and TRBJ2-7, with D possibly TRBD2 on 5 matching bases. Trimming removed 7 bases from V and 0 bases from J, with 13 bases in between. There are 14 residues in the CDR3. The CDR3 DNA follows: TGTGCCAGCAAGGGTCCTGGGAGCTCCTACGAGCAGTACTTC. Translating it yields CASKGPGSSYEQYF.

This clone has just a few counts. V and J are TRBV5-1 and TRBJ1-2; unclear D gene. Germline lookup yields CDR1 SGHRS and CDR2 YFSETQ. V shed 2 bases and J shed 5 bases, with 4 bases lying between them. CDR3 length: 11 amino acids. The CDR3 DNA follows: TGCGCCAGCAGCTTCGGATATGGCTACACCTTC. Protein product: CASSFGYGYTF.

J is TRBJ2-7 and V is TRBV20-1, with 7 bases identical to TRBD2. Germline-derived CDR1 and CDR2 are DFQATT and SNEGSKA (reference sequence). This CDR3 has 15 residues. V lost 4 bases, J lost 5 bases, and 14 bases stayed unmatched. CDR3: CSAKPRTSFYHEQYF. CDR3 coding DNA: TGCAGTGCTAAGCCACGGACTAGTTTTTATCACGAGCAGTACTTC.

This clone has just a few counts. This chain joins TRBV5-1 and TRBJ1-1; tentative D call: TRBD1 (5 bases). Germline-derived CDR1 and CDR2 are SGHRS and YFSETQ. V dropped 1 base and J dropped 3 bases, with 7 bases sitting between them. This CDR3 contains 13 residues. DNA for the CDR3: TGCGCCAGCAGCTTGTTGGGGGACACTGAAGCTTTCTTT. Amino acids: CASSLLGDTEAFF. Full variable domain (remainder filled in from reference TRBV5-1 and TRBJ1-1): KAGVTQTPRYLIKTRGQQVTLSCSPISGHRSVSWYQQTPGQGLQFLFEYFSETQRNKGNFPGRFSGRQFSNSRSEMNVSTLELGDSALYLCASSLLGDTEAFFGQGTRLTVV.

By sample fraction, this clone is large. This rearrangement joins TRBV28 to TRBJ1-1; perhaps TRBD1 as D (5 bases). V shed 1 base and J shed 0 bases, with 12 bases lying between them. The CDR3 has 16 amino acids. The germline CDR1 and CDR2 sequences are MDHEN and SYDVKM. CDR3 sequence: CASSLSLRGLNTEAFF. CDR3 DNA: TGTGCCAGCAGTTTATCCCTGCGGGGGTTGAACACTGAAGCTTTCTTT.

Within the sample, this clone is medium-sized. CDR3 sequence reads: CASSVEARRNGYTF. CDR3 nucleotides: TGTGCCAGCAGCGTAGAAGCCCGACGTAATGGCTACACCTTC. The chain employs TRBV9 and TRBJ1-2; the D is unclear. The CDR3 sequence is 14 residues long. Germline lookup yields CDR1 SGDLS and CDR2 YYNGEE. The ends were cut back, 0 bases at V and 6 bases at J, with 12 bases in the middle.

The rearrangement links TRBV6-1 to TRBJ1-1, with no clear D. There are 13 residues in the CDR3. The germline CDR1 and CDR2 sequences are MNHNS and SASEGT. V lost 10 bases and J lost 1, with 13 bases in between. CDR3: CATNRERNTEAFF. In nucleotides, the CDR3 is TGTGCCACCAACCGGGAAAGGAACACTGAAGCTTTCTTT.

The V gene is TRBV6-5, the J gene TRBJ1-5; D remains unclear. V lost 6 bases to trimming and J lost 6 bases, with 15 bases between them. CDR1 and CDR2 (germline): MNHEY, SVGAGI. This CDR3 contains 14 residues. CDR3: CASSYKQIPQPQHF. Here the CDR3 DNA reads TGTGCCAGCAGCTACAAACAGATTCCTCAGCCCCAGCATTTT.

By its share, this clone is medium-sized (0.01 to 0.1%). This rearrangement joins TRBV15 to TRBJ2-7, with unresolved D. V was trimmed by 4 bases and J by 1 base, leaving 11 bases between them. CDR1 LNHNV and CDR2 YYDKDF come from the germline V gene (reference sequence). This CDR3 is built from 14 residues. The CDR3 region is CATSMVGLSYEQYF. The CDR3 coding sequence is TGTGCCACCAGCATGGTCGGGCTGTCCTACGAGCAGTACTTC.

J is TRBJ1-2 and V is TRBV7-8; TRBD1 might be the D (5 bases). The V gene lost 2 bases and the J gene lost 0 bases, with 16 bases spanning the gap. CDR1 is SGHVS and CDR2 is FQNEAQ in the germline V gene. The CDR3 sequence is 17 residues long. This chain's CDR3 is CASSLWKGAKANYGYTF. CDR3 DNA: TGTGCCAGCAGCTTATGGAAAGGGGCGAAAGCTAACTATGGCTACACCTTC. Together with reference TRBV7-8 and TRBJ1-2, the CDR3 gives the full variable domain: GAGVSQSPRYKVAKRGQDVALRCDPISGHVSLFWYQQALGQGPEFLTYFQNEAQLDKSGLPSDRFFAERPEGSVSTLKIQRTQQEDSAVYLCASSLWKGAKANYGYTFGSGTRLTVV.

This clone is deemed large. V and J are TRBV2 and TRBJ2-3; tentative D call: TRBD2 (6 bases). The CDR3 has 14 residues. V lost 6 bases and J 0 bases, leaving 10 bases between the germline ends. The V gene's germline CDR1 is SNHLY and CDR2 FYNNEI. The CDR3, as DNA: TGTGCCAGCAGCGGTAGCGGTAGCACAGATACGCAGTATTTT. Translation gives CASSGSGSTDTQYF.

This clone showed up many times. At one end, the junction sequence differs from germline, possibly due to a read error. The same CDR3 can be traced to other DNA sequences in this sample. The V call is TRBV11-2, the J call TRBJ2-2, with TRBD1 identical over 9 bases. The CDR3 loop spans 16 amino acids. The germline gives CDR1 SGHAT, CDR2 FQNNGV. In nucleotides, the CDR3 is TGTGCCAGCAGCTCAAAGACAGGGGGTTTCGCCGGGGAGCTGTTTTTC. Its translation is CASSSKTGGFAGELFF.

Judged by abundance, this clone is medium-sized. V usage is TRBV25-1 and J usage is TRBJ1-6; D is ambiguous. The V end was cut by 8 bases, the J end by 10 bases, with 12 bases between. The germline V gene has CDR1 MGHDK and CDR2 SYGVNS. The CDR3 spans 12 residues. The CDR3 nucleotides read TGTGCCAGCCCCATGGGCAGATCACCCCTCCACTTT. Residues: CASPMGRSPLHF.

V usage is TRBV28 and J usage is TRBJ2-7; D perhaps matches TRBD1 (6 bases). Germline V lookup: CDR1 MDHEN, CDR2 SYDVKM. The length of the CDR3 is 15 residues. Trimming removed 6 bases from V and 3 bases from J, with 18 bases in between. The CDR3 region is CASSAPGTNNYEQYF. The DNA of the CDR3 is TGTGCCAGCAGCGCCCCCGGGACAAATAACTACGAGCAGTACTTC.

The rearrangement links TRBV5-1 to TRBJ2-7; D is unclear. The V and J ends lost 4 bases and 4 bases respectively, with 9 bases between them. From germline, CDR1 is SGHRS and CDR2 YFSETQ. The CDR3 consists of 12 residues. In DNA, the CDR3 is TGCGCCAGCAGCACAGAAAAATACGAGCAGTACTTC. Its translation: CASSTEKYEQYF.

Relative to its sample, this clone is large (0.1 to 1%). The V and J genes are TRBV12-3 or TRBV12-4 and TRBJ2-7; TRBD2 is a possible D gene (6 bases). This CDR3 comprises 14 residues. V lost 3 bases, J lost 1 base, and 10 bases lay in between. The CDR3 nucleotides are TGTGCCAGCAGTTTTGGCGGGAATTCCTACGAGCAGTACTTC. The encoded protein is CASSFGGNSYEQYF.

This clone is labeled as medium-sized. This chain connects TRBV9 to TRBJ1-2; 9 bases are a match to TRBD1. This CDR3 spans 16 amino acids. Germline V CDR1 and CDR2: SGDLS, YYNGEE. The trim removed 4 bases at V and 7 bases at J, leaving 14 bases unmatched. CDR3 nucleotide sequence: TGTGCCAGCAGCCCATCGAACAGGGGGCGTATAAGTGGCTACACCTTC. This gives the protein CASSPSNRGRISGYTF.

The chain carries TRBV20-1 and TRBJ1-2; unclear D gene. The CDR3 length is 15 residues. Germline loops: CDR1 DFQATT, CDR2 SNEGSKA (reference sequence). V was cut by 6 bases and J by 0 bases, with 17 bases left in between. CDR3 sequence: CSASTVGRANYGYTF. The CDR3 DNA sequence: TGCAGTGCGAGCACAGTGGGCCGAGCTAACTATGGCTACACCTTC.

In its sample, this clone is medium-sized (0.01 to 0.1%). The chain uses TRBV7-2 and TRBJ2-7, with a weak D call TRBD2 (5 bases). V was clipped by 1 base and J by 5 bases, with 12 bases between them. The CDR3 sequence is 14 residues long. In germline, CDR1 is SGHTA, CDR2 FQGNSA. CDR3 loop: CASSLGPGSDEQYF. CDR3 DNA sequence: TGTGCCAGCAGCTTAGGCCCGGGGTCGGACGAGCAGTACTTC.